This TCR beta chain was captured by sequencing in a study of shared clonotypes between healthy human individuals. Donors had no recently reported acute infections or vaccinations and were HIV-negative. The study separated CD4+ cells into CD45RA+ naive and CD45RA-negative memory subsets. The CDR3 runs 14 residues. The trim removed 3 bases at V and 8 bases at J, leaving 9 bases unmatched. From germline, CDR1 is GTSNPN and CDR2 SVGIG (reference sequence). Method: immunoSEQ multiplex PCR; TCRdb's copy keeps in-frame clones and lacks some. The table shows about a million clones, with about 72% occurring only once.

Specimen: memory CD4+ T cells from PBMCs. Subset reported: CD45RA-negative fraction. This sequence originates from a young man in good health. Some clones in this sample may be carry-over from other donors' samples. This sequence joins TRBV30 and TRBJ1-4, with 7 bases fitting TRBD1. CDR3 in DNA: TGTGCCTGGAGCCTAACAGGGGCAGAGGAAAAACTGTTTTTT. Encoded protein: CAWSLTGAEEKLFF.